This TCR beta chain was sequenced in a study of T cells expressing NK-cell markers. At the level of the study: With respect to HCMV, seven of the eight sequenced donors were seropositive, and one was seronegative.

The CDR3 is 15 amino acids. Following a re-call of the 5' RACE reads, TCRdb has one entry per CDR3 protein and lacks DNA. This sample's clone table lists about 390,000 distinct CDR3 sequences. As regards this clonotype: Its antigen is not known.

Regarding the study as a whole: Similarly, these clonotypes led the CD3+CD56-NKG2C+ fraction as well in a handful of donors. Top CD8+ clonotypes included the dominant CD3+CD56+NKG2C+ clonotypes in several donors.

This clonotype was obtained from a woman in her fifties or sixties in good health. The sequencing input was blood T cells: a sorted CD56 or NKG2C T cell subset, CD4+ or CD8+ T cells, or bulk PBMC T cells (not recorded which). This chain connects TRBV12-3 or TRBV12-4 to TRBJ1-4; TCRdb indicates TRBD1, and absent DNA this call remains unverified. The CDR3 loop is CASSSRGQGNEKLFF.